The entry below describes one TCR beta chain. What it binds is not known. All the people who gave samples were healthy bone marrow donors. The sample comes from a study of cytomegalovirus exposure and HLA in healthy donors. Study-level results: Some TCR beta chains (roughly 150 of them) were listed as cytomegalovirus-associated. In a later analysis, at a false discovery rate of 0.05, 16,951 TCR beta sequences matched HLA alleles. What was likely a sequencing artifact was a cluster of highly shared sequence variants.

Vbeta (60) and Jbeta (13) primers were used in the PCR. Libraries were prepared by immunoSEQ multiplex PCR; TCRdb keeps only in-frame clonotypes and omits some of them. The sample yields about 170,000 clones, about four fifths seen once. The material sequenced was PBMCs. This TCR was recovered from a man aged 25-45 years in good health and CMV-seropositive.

This CDR3 reads CASEIAGGDLNEQFF. DNA of the CDR3: TGTGCCAGCGAAATAGCGGGGGGCGATTTAAATGAGCAGTTCTTC. The chain combines TRBV6-1 with TRBJ2-1, with TRBD2 identical over 10 bases. Per the germline V gene, CDR1 is MNHNS and CDR2 is SASEGT. The CDR3 loop spans 15 amino acids. V lost 8 bases to trimming and J lost 7 bases; unmatched junction nucleotides: 11.